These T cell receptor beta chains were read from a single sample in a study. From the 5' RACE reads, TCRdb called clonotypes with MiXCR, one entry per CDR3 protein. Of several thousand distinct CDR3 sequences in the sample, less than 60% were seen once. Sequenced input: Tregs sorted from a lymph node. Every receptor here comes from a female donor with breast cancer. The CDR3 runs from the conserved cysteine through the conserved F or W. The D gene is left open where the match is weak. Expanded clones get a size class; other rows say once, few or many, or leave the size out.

cdr3_nt: TGTGCCAGCAGCATTTTCGACAGGACGCTCTCCTACGAGCAGTACTTC
cdr3_aa: CASSIFDRTLSYEQYF
d_call: NA
clone_size: few
v_call: TRBV14
cdr3_length: 16
j_call: TRBJ2-7

cdr3_nt: TGCAGTGCCCAGAAGGGACTACCTCCCCACGAGCAGTACTTC
cdr3_aa: CSAQKGLPPHEQYF
d_call: TRBD2
clone_size: NA
v_call: TRBV20-1
cdr3_length: 14
j_call: TRBJ2-7

cdr3_nt: TGTGCCAGCTCATCACCGGAGTTAGCGGGAGAAGACTACAATGAGCAGTTCTTC
cdr3_aa: CASSSPELAGEDYNEQFF
d_call: TRBD2
clone_size: NA
v_call: TRBV18
cdr3_length: 18
j_call: TRBJ2-1

cdr3_nt: TGTGCCAGCAGCGTAGAGGGCACCTGGGGTTCACCCCTCCACTTT
cdr3_aa: CASSVEGTWGSPLHF
d_call: NA
clone_size: NA
v_call: TRBV9
cdr3_length: 15
j_call: TRBJ1-6

cdr3_nt: TGTGCCTGGAGTGTTTTTCACGGCCCTTCCTACGAGCAGTACTTC
cdr3_aa: CAWSVFHGPSYEQYF
d_call: NA
clone_size: NA
v_call: TRBV30
cdr3_length: 15
j_call: TRBJ2-7

cdr3_nt: TGTGCCAGCAGCTCCTTAGCGGGGAGGAGCTACAATGAGCAGTTCTTC
cdr3_aa: CASSSLAGRSYNEQFF
d_call: TRBD2
clone_size: NA
v_call: TRBV7-9
cdr3_length: 16
j_call: TRBJ2-1

cdr3_nt: TGTGCCAGCAGCGTAGGAAGCGGCGACTACAATGAGCAGTTCTTC
cdr3_aa: CASSVGSGDYNEQFF
d_call: NA
clone_size: NA
v_call: TRBV9
cdr3_length: 15
j_call: TRBJ2-1

cdr3_nt: TGTGCCAGCAGCCCGACTCTAGCGGGGGGACACAATGAGCAGTTCTTC
cdr3_aa: CASSPTLAGGHNEQFF
d_call: TRBD2
clone_size: NA
v_call: TRBV6-6
cdr3_length: 16
j_call: TRBJ2-1

cdr3_nt: TGTGCCAGCAGCCAGAACCCGGGGGGAGGACTTAACTATGGCTACACCTTC
cdr3_aa: CASSQNPGGGLNYGYTF
d_call: NA
clone_size: NA
v_call: TRBV4-2
cdr3_length: 17
j_call: TRBJ1-2

cdr3_nt: TGCAGCGTTGAGGAAAGGGGCGGGAGTCACAATGAGCAGTTCTTC
cdr3_aa: CSVEERGGSHNEQFF
d_call: TRBD2
clone_size: NA
v_call: TRBV29-1
cdr3_length: 15
j_call: TRBJ2-1

cdr3_nt: TGTGCCAGCAGACCCGGGACTAGGTTAGATACGCAGTATTTT
cdr3_aa: CASRPGTRLDTQYF
d_call: TRBD2
clone_size: NA
v_call: TRBV12-3/TRBV12-4
cdr3_length: 14
j_call: TRBJ2-3

cdr3_nt: TGCGCCAGCAGCCAAGATTCAGGGTCCTACGAGCAGTACTTC
cdr3_aa: CASSQDSGSYEQYF
d_call: NA
clone_size: NA
v_call: TRBV4-1
cdr3_length: 14
j_call: TRBJ2-7

cdr3_nt: TGCGCCAGCAGCTTGGCCGGAGGGGAAGGGCAGCCCCAGCATTTT
cdr3_aa: CASSLAGGEGQPQHF
d_call: NA
clone_size: NA
v_call: TRBV5-1
cdr3_length: 15
j_call: TRBJ1-5

cdr3_nt: TGCGCCAGCAGCTTGGAATCCACGACAGGGGTTGGGGAGCAGTACTTC
cdr3_aa: CASSLESTTGVGEQYF
d_call: TRBD1
clone_size: NA
v_call: TRBV5-1
cdr3_length: 16
j_call: TRBJ2-7

cdr3_nt: TGTGCCAGCAGTGATAGCGGGGCGGCCGGGGAGCTGTTTTTT
cdr3_aa: CASSDSGAAGELFF
d_call: TRBD2
clone_size: NA
v_call: TRBV7-9
cdr3_length: 14
j_call: TRBJ2-2

cdr3_nt: TGTGCCACCAGCAGAGGACCGGAGGCACCCCTCCACTTT
cdr3_aa: CATSRGPEAPLHF
d_call: NA
clone_size: NA
v_call: TRBV15
cdr3_length: 13
j_call: TRBJ1-6

cdr3_nt: TGCAGTGCTAGAAGATGGCAGGGGCTCAGTGAAAAACTGTTTTTT
cdr3_aa: CSARRWQGLSEKLFF
d_call: NA
clone_size: NA
v_call: TRBV20-1
cdr3_length: 15
j_call: TRBJ1-4

cdr3_nt: TGTGCCAGCAGTTCCCAATTCGAACTAGCGGGGGTCACAGATACGCAGTATTTT
cdr3_aa: CASSSQFELAGVTDTQYF
d_call: TRBD2
clone_size: NA
v_call: TRBV12-3/TRBV12-4
cdr3_length: 18
j_call: TRBJ2-3

cdr3_nt: TGTGCCAGCAGTTTTGGGGGACAGGGACCCGGTGGCTACACCTTC
cdr3_aa: CASSFGGQGPGGYTF
d_call: TRBD1
clone_size: few
v_call: TRBV28
cdr3_length: 15
j_call: TRBJ1-2

cdr3_nt: TGTGCCACCAGCAGACCACCAATGAACACACGTCACTCTAGTGAAGCTTTCTTT
cdr3_aa: CATSRPPMNTRHSSEAFF
d_call: NA
clone_size: NA
v_call: TRBV15
cdr3_length: 18
j_call: TRBJ1-1

cdr3_nt: TGCGCCAGCAGCCCGGGGCGGGGGCCTCTCACCGGGGAGCTGTTTTTT
cdr3_aa: CASSPGRGPLTGELFF
d_call: NA
clone_size: once
v_call: TRBV5-1
cdr3_length: 16
j_call: TRBJ2-2

cdr3_nt: TGTGCCTGGGGACTTGAGGGTGAAGCTTTCTTT
cdr3_aa: CAWGLEGEAFF
d_call: NA
clone_size: NA
v_call: TRBV30
cdr3_length: 11
j_call: TRBJ1-1

cdr3_nt: TGCGCCAGCAGCCAAGATCCATCACCAGCTAGCGGGTTCTCCTACAATGAGCAGTTCTTC
cdr3_aa: CASSQDPSPASGFSYNEQFF
d_call: TRBD2
clone_size: few
v_call: TRBV4-1
cdr3_length: 20
j_call: TRBJ2-1

cdr3_nt: TGTGCCAGCAGCTTGGGGGGGCAGCCCCAGCATTTT
cdr3_aa: CASSLGGQPQHF
d_call: NA
clone_size: NA
v_call: TRBV7-9
cdr3_length: 12
j_call: TRBJ1-5